These T cell receptor beta chains were read from a single sample in a study of blood T cell repertoires in COVID-19. Clones were read by immunoSEQ multiplex PCR, and TCRdb kept only the in-frame ones, dropping some. The table lists about 370,000 clones, nearly 90% of them singletons, with about 7% in the top ten. The specimen sequenced was peripheral blood. These receptor sequences come from a man between 18 and 29 years old with active or convalescent COVID-19. CDR3s leave out the opening cysteine and the closing phenylalanine or tryptophan.

v_gene,j_gene,CDR3aa
TRBV11-2,TRBJ2-3,ASSLGRGITDTQY
TRBV28,TRBJ2-3,ASSLPGTSTDTQY
TRBV5-8,TRBJ1-2,ASSWGQFYVWT
TRBV7-9,TRBJ2-1,ASSLARGPSYNEQF
TRBV4-3,TRBJ1-3,ASSQDRQGAGNTIY
TRBV19,TRBJ2-1,ASSFPGLAGGHNEQF
TRBV9,TRBJ2-5,ASSSRAGGPQETQY
TRBV7-3,TRBJ1-4,ASSLRLPMVWAEKLF
TRBV27,TRBJ1-2,ASSLFPGTGDLDGYT
TRBV6-5,TRBJ1-2,ASRTGIGYT
TRBV4-2,TRBJ1-3,ASSRITDRNGNTIY
TRBV30,TRBJ1-3,AWSVSGGGNTIY
TRBV4-2,TRBJ2-7,ASSQDEAAYEQY
TRBV6-2/TRBV6-3,TRBJ1-5,ASSTTRQVNQPQH
TRBV28,TRBJ2-3,AAASGTPTDTQY
TRBV6-6,TRBJ2-2,ASSATAGTGELF
TRBV6-5,TRBJ2-3,ASTLLRVLADTQY
TRBV12-3/TRBV12-4,TRBJ2-7,ASSTAYEQY
TRBV7-2,TRBJ2-7,ASGQTPYEQY
TRBV6-2/TRBV6-3,TRBJ1-2,ASSYPDRGYGYT
TRBV9,TRBJ1-6,ASTPTDYNSPLH
TRBV29-1,TRBJ1-2,LGGDVNYGYT
TRBV7-6,TRBJ2-3,ASSPGKLAGVVTQY
TRBV27,TRBJ2-2,ASSLQGGLTGELF
TRBV25-1,TRBJ1-1,ASSAPDRSGFLDAF
TRBV2,TRBJ2-7,ASSEARRGGSTEQY
TRBV5-1,TRBJ1-1,ASSLRDRGLGTEAF
TRBV7-3,TRBJ2-7,ASSPRGGSSPYEQY
TRBV24-1,TRBJ2-7,ATSDPGTGVNEQY
TRBV15,TRBJ2-2,ASGLAGITGELF
TRBV7-2,TRBJ1-5,ASSKGVSQPQH
TRBV18,TRBJ1-1,ASSPPGQVGHTEAF
TRBV7-2,TRBJ1-3,ASSSQGAYGNTIY
TRBV7-2,TRBJ2-3,ASSSGQGPGTQY
TRBV19,TRBJ2-7,ASSTPGGSYEQY
TRBV28,TRBJ1-2,ATEGGHGYT
TRBV19,TRBJ1-1,ASIPTGGGTEAF
TRBV13,TRBJ1-4,ASSPHYGEKLF
TRBV4-3,TRBJ1-1,ASSQDRGGAEAF
TRBV28,TRBJ2-5,ASSRPQYRVGETQY
TRBV19,TRBJ1-5,ASHRDRYQPQH
TRBV5-4,TRBJ2-3,ASSSRTSGSDTQY
TRBV5-1,TRBJ2-5,ASQEVLAETQY
TRBV5-1,TRBJ1-3,ASSPRDSGNTIY
TRBV5-1,TRBJ1-3,SGDRLSGNTIY
TRBV7-2,TRBJ1-5,ASSPSQGARPQH
TRBV9,TRBJ2-6,ASSPRTAGANVLT
TRBV19,TRBJ2-5,ASSLGGASGSKTQY